Reported below is one T cell receptor beta chain. This entry belongs to a study of cytomegalovirus exposure and HLA in healthy donors. Study background: Early release data held approximately 81 million unique TCRs from HLA-typed donors.

This CDR3 region has 12 residues. V lost 6 bases and J 4 bases, leaving 8 bases between the germline ends. CDR1 is MNHNS, CDR2 SASEGT, per germline. The PCR employed 60 Vbeta primers together with 13 Jbeta primers. The assay was immunoSEQ multiplex PCR, and TCRdb's table has in-frame clones only and misses some. Here the sample table reports 93,000 or so clones. Specimen: PBMCs. The receptor comes from a man aged 35 to 55 in good health and CMV-seronegative. The chain is built from TRBV6-1 and TRBJ2-3, with D hard to call. The CDR3, as DNA: TGTGCCAGCAGCTTGGAGCCAGATACGCAGTATTTT. Translated: CASSLEPDTQYF.